Listed below are T cell receptor beta chains from one sample, sequenced in a study of T cell repertoires in cytomegalovirus infection. TCRdb re-called the reads with MiXCR, one entry per CDR3 protein. The sample lists 740,000 or so distinct CDR3 sequences, approximately 34% occurring once. Sequenced material: PBMCs. The receptors shown here come from a human donor in good health (CMV status not recorded). Some clones in this sample may be carry-over from other donors' samples. The conserved cysteine and the conserved F or W are not part of the CDR3 here.

TRBJ1-5,11,TRBV11-2,ASSLDRNQPQH
TRBJ2-1,11,TRBV28,ASSLEPSHEQF
TRBJ2-1,14,TRBV28,ASSPSEGGPRNEQF
TRBJ2-3,13,TRBV7-2,ASSLHTGATDTHY
TRBJ1-2,11,TRBV7-4,ASSYPGNYGYT
TRBJ2-3,11,TRBV7-2,ASSYPSTDTQY
TRBJ1-1,11,TRBV5-8,ASSPLVDLEAF
TRBJ2-1,13,TRBV10-3,AISSDREGRNEQF
TRBJ1-2,10,TRBV12-3/TRBV12-4,ASSFTQTSYT
TRBJ2-5,10,TRBV20-1,SARDPAETQY
TRBJ2-2,13,TRBV4-3,ASRIGDRDTGELF
TRBJ1-1,13,TRBV30,AWSRLSGGSNEAF
TRBJ1-1,13,TRBV7-9,ASIPSGVRNTEAF
TRBJ2-5,11,TRBV19,ASRAGGQETQY
TRBJ1-5,12,TRBV7-2,ASSQMQGYQPQH
TRBJ1-4,11,TRBV7-9,ASSSPGQATLF
TRBJ1-1,12,TRBV6-2/TRBV6-3,ASSYGWTTGEAF
TRBJ2-7,12,TRBV28,ASQDGGRPYEQY
TRBJ2-7,10,TRBV3-1,ASSFHYYEQY
TRBJ2-7,12,TRBV20-1,SAQGTSGAYEQY
TRBJ2-7,11,TRBV28,ASSPGDYYEQY
TRBJ2-1,18,TRBV12-3/TRBV12-4,ASSFPGTSGSPGSYNEQF
TRBJ2-7,18,TRBV6-6,ASSYSKPSQGDPSSYEQY
TRBJ2-7,13,TRBV5-6,ASSPIGQGAYEQY
TRBJ2-3,12,TRBV7-2,ASSLAQQADTQY
TRBJ2-7,10,TRBV20-1,SARGRDREEY
TRBJ1-3,15,TRBV4-1,ASSQAGRVAPGNTIY
TRBJ2-4,14,TRBV20-1,SARSGGVLAKNIQY
TRBJ2-7,13,TRBV2,ASSETRDGPYEQY
TRBJ2-1,13,TRBV28,ASSLLGTSYNEQL
TRBJ2-5,15,TRBV6-5,ASQTGTSGALKETQY
TRBJ1-2,12,TRBV15,ATTLSVRNYGYT
TRBJ2-1,11,TRBV7-9,ASSSLTRAEQF
TRBJ2-6,15,TRBV7-9,ASSSQGTSSGANVLT
TRBJ2-4,14,TRBV28,ASSFRQILAKNIQY
TRBJ2-7,14,TRBV28,ASSYSRKSSNYEQY
TRBJ2-5,11,TRBV11-2,ASSFVQQETQY